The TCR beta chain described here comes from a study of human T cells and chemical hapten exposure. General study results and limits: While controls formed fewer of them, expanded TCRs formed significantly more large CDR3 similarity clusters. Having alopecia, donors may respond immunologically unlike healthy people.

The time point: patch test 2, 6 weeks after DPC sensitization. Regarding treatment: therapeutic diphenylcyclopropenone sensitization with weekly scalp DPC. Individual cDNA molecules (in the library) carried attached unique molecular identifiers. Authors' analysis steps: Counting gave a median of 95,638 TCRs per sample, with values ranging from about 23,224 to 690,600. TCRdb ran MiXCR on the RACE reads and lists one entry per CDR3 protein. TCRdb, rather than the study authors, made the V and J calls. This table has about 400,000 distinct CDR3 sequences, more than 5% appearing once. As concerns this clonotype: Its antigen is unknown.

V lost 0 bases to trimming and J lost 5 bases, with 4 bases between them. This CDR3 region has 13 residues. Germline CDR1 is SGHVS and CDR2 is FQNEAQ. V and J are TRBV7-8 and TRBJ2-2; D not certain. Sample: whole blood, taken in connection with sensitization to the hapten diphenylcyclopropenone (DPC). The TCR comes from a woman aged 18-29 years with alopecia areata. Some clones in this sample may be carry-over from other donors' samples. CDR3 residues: CASSLASTGELFF. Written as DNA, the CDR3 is TGTGCCAGCAGCTTAGCGTCTACCGGGGAGCTGTTTTTT.